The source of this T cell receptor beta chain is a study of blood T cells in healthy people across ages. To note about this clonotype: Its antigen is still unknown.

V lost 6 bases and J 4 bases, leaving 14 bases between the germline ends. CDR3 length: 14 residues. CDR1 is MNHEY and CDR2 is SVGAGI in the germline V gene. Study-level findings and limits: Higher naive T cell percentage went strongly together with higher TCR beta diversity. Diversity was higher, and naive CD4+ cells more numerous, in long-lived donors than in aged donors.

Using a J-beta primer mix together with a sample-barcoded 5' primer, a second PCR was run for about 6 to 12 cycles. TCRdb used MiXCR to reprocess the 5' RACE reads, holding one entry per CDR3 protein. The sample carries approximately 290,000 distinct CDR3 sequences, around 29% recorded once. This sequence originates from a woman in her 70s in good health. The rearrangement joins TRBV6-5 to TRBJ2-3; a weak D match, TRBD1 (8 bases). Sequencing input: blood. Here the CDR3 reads CASRRQGRADTQYF. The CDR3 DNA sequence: TGTGCCAGCAGGAGACAGGGGAGGGCAGATACGCAGTATTTT.